This section outlines one TCR beta chain sequence together with its context. Its antigen is not identified. Produced via immunoSEQ multiplex PCR; TCRdb's table is partial and in-frame only. The table lists some 87,000 clones, almost 75% of them singletons. The sample originates from a study of CD8 T cell repertoires and HIV-1 epitope variants. Study-wide context: Separate wells received one of Twenty-five Gag or Nef variant peptides. Controls included no peptide, Ebola AY9 epitope, and a CMV, EBV, flu pool. Tested: three Gag epitope families, Nef HW9 and YT9. Findings and caveats of the study: No clonotypes responded to the TAALDMSHF plasma variant; five or six recognized KF9, one HW9.

Germline V gene lookup returns CDR1 MNHEY and CDR2 SMNVEV (reference sequence). Trimming cost V 4 bases and J 7 bases; bases outside gene matches: 2. CDR3 length: 13 residues. Sequenced: uncultured baseline CD8+ T cells from peripheral blood mononuclear cells (PBMCs). The receptor comes from a male donor with HIV. The rearrangement joins TRBV27 to TRBJ1-5; TRBD1 matches 9 bases. CDR3 region: CASSYRGQQPQHF. CDR3 coding DNA: TGTGCCAGCAGTTACAGGGGGCAACAGCCCCAGCATTTT.